A selection of T cell receptor beta chains follows, all from one sample in a study of blood T cell repertoires in COVID-19. Using immunoSEQ multiplex PCR, the repertoire was profiled, and TCRdb retains in-frame clones only, with some absent. The data hold 25,000 to 35,000 clones, with less than 90% observed a single time. Material for sequencing was peripheral blood. The receptors stem from a human donor in a cohort sampled during active COVID-19. Both conserved end residues are part of each CDR3. A D gene is named only where the DNA matches it firmly.

v_call,j_call,d_call,cdr3_aa
TRBV9,TRBJ2-7,TRBD1,CASSEGTGVYEQYF
TRBV7-2,TRBJ2-7,.,CASSSQTSSYEQYF
TRBV19,TRBJ1-1,.,CASSRGGTEAFF
TRBV25-1,TRBJ2-5,.,CATAQAGGLQETQYF
TRBV5-6,TRBJ2-7,TRBD2,CASSFNGGAVHEQYF
TRBV7-6,TRBJ2-2,.,CASSSRGVPGELFF
TRBV11-2,TRBJ1-2,.,CASSLGHINYGYTF
TRBV18,TRBJ1-1,TRBD1,CASSPRTGGTEAFF
TRBV30,TRBJ1-4,.,CAWLGTPEKLFF
TRBV10-3,TRBJ1-1,TRBD1,CAIRGQGMNTEAFF
TRBV28,TRBJ2-3,TRBD2,CASSPYSGGAKDTQYF
TRBV28,TRBJ2-3,TRBD1,CASRQGADTQYF
TRBV4-3,TRBJ1-2,TRBD1,CASSREARTGVNGYTF
TRBV7-7,TRBJ1-1,.,CASSFEGGSQELEAEAFF
TRBV5-1,TRBJ2-1,TRBD1,CASSLDRGWEQFF
TRBV5-1,TRBJ1-4,TRBD1,CASALTGRANEKLFF
TRBV7-9,TRBJ2-1,.,CASSLLRGAHYNEQFF
TRBV10-2,TRBJ1-5,.,CASSEYAGLQPQHF
TRBV7-3,TRBJ2-1,TRBD2,CASSLSSSGYNEQFF
TRBV19,TRBJ1-1,.,CASRVDNTEAFF
TRBV28,TRBJ2-5,.,CASSSRDRTSQETQYF
TRBV7-6,TRBJ2-7,.,CASSPDSSYEQYF
TRBV9,TRBJ1-2,.,CASSLGSQASYGYTF
TRBV5-5,TRBJ1-4,.,CASSSGDREKLFF
TRBV7-2,TRBJ2-1,TRBD2,CASSLSGGRNEQFF
TRBV9,TRBJ2-1,.,CASSPGQHSYNEQFF
TRBV5-1,TRBJ2-6,.,CASSLASRSGANVLTF
TRBV4-3,TRBJ2-5,.,CASSQDPEETQYF
TRBV11-2,TRBJ2-1,.,CASSLSRLAGRGNEQFF
TRBV18,TRBJ2-5,TRBD1,CASSSDRGESQYF
TRBV19,TRBJ2-7,TRBD1,CASKGQGRAYEQYF
TRBV5-4,TRBJ2-2,TRBD2,CASVSGGGTGELFF
TRBV2,TRBJ2-3,.,CASSERAGSATQYF
TRBV27,TRBJ2-2,.,CASSTLEETNTGELFF
TRBV27,TRBJ2-7,.,CASSLSRSYEQYF
TRBV12-5,TRBJ2-3,TRBD2,CASGPGTSGGTQYF
TRBV4-2,TRBJ2-6,.,CASSHGGASGISGANVLTF
TRBV6-5,TRBJ1-1,.,CASSWTANTEAFF
TRBV5-5,TRBJ1-6,.,CASSSLRENSPLHF
TRBV3-1/TRBV3-2,TRBJ1-2,TRBD1,CASSPPRGQGSGYTF
TRBV7-9,TRBJ2-1,.,CASSLVAEEQFF
TRBV27,TRBJ2-1,.,CASRIRQVSYNEQFF
TRBV18,TRBJ2-5,.,CASSPGETQYF
TRBV7-2,TRBJ1-5,.,CASSLVQGWGPQHF
TRBV7-8,TRBJ1-1,.,CASSTRQLEAFF
TRBV29-1,TRBJ2-7,.,CSVARGGSYEQYF
TRBV30,TRBJ1-4,TRBD1,CAWRAGTGGEKLFF
TRBV12-3/TRBV12-4,TRBJ2-3,.,CASSFRVDTQYF
TRBV28,TRBJ2-2,TRBD1,CASSDRDSYTGELFF
TRBV7-9,TRBJ1-2,TRBD1,CASIPAGTGGEGGYTF
TRBV6-5,TRBJ2-3,.,CASSYKGRRRDTQYF
TRBV5-1,TRBJ2-1,TRBD1,CASSPRQGLVIEQFF
TRBV7-9,TRBJ1-4,TRBD1,CASSLGSHRGLNEKLFF
TRBV4-1,TRBJ1-1,TRBD1,CASSHPPGDRVGKNTEAFF